These 20 T cell receptor beta chains share one sample of origin, sequenced in a study of glioma-infiltrating T cells after dendritic cell vaccination. Libraries were prepared by immunoSEQ multiplex PCR; TCRdb keeps only in-frame clonotypes and omits some of them. The sample shows about 21,000 clones, less than 85% of them seen only once. The specimen was blood, collected before dendritic cell vaccination. These receptors originate from a human donor with glioblastoma.

Here the CDR3 reads CASRNRENYGYTF. As DNA, the CDR3 is TGTGCCAGCAGAAACAGGGAGAACTATGGCTACACCTTC. The rearrangement joins TRBV27 to TRBJ1-2, with a tentative D call TRBD1 (6 bases). The CDR3 has 13 residues. The germline V gene has CDR1 MNHEY and CDR2 SMNVEV (reference sequence). Trimming shortened V by 6 bases and J by 2 bases, and 10 bases separated the two germline ends.

The chain employs TRBV4-3 and TRBJ1-5; D gene unclear. V gave up 1 base and J gave up 4 bases, with 5 bases separating them. Germline-derived CDR1 and CDR2 are LGHNA and YSLEER. CDR3 size: 13 residues. CDR3 nucleotide sequence: TGCGCCAGCAGCCAAGGAGGAAATCAGCCCCAGCATTTT. Translation: CASSQGGNQPQHF.

This clone was counted between two and nine times. The V call is TRBV30, the J call TRBJ2-3; 7 bases map to TRBD2. V lost 5 bases and J lost 4; bases outside the gene matches: 3. Germline loops: CDR1 GTSNPN, CDR2 SVGIG (reference sequence). There are 12 residues in the CDR3. DNA of the CDR3: TGTGCCTGGGGACTAGGGGCAGATACGCAGTATTTT. It encodes CAWGLGADTQYF.

The V and J genes are TRBV9 and TRBJ2-3; 13 nucleotides agree with TRBD2. The CDR3 sequence is 18 residues long. Germline V gene data show CDR1 as SGDLS and CDR2 as YYNGEE. The J segment lost 2 bases and the V segment lost 4 bases, leaving 10 bases of the junction unmatched. CDR3 in amino acids: CASSRRPGTSGDTDTQYF. The DNA for the CDR3 is TGTGCCAGCAGCAGACGTCCCGGGACTAGCGGGGACACAGATACGCAGTATTTT.

J is TRBJ1-1 and V is TRBV7-3, with a weak D call TRBD1 (5 bases). The germline V gene encodes CDR1 SGHTA and CDR2 FQGTGA. The CDR3 is 16 amino acids. With 5 bases removed from V and 2 bases from J, the gap between germline ends came to 18 bases. The CDR3 spells CASSPQIGVLNTEAFF. The CDR3 nucleotides are TGTGCCAGCAGCCCCCAAATAGGGGTCCTTAACACTGAAGCTTTCTTT.

The chain combines TRBV18 with TRBJ2-7; TRBD2 aligns across 7 bases. The CDR3 spans 17 residues. V dropped 2 bases and J dropped 2; count of bases not matched to a gene: 12. The germline gives CDR1 KGHSH, CDR2 LQKENI. The CDR3 is CASSPSLMLADTYEQYF. CDR3 nucleotide sequence: TGTGCCAGCTCACCATCCCTGATGCTAGCGGATACCTACGAGCAGTACTTC. The entire variable domain, with the rest obtained from reference TRBV18 and TRBJ2-7, is as follows: NAGVMQNPRHLVRRRGQEARLRCSPMKGHSHVYWYRQLPEEGLKFMVYLQKENIIDESGMPKERFSAEFPKEGPSILRIQQVVRGDSAAYFCASSPSLMLADTYEQYFGPGTRLTVT.

Details on this clone: Other DNA sequences in this sample translate to the same CDR3. The rearrangement joins TRBV7-9 to TRBJ2-7; perhaps TRBD1 as D (5 bases). Germline V CDR1 and CDR2: SEHNR, FQNEAQ (reference sequence). The CDR3 is made up of 15 amino acids. Trimming shortened V by 5 bases and J by 7 bases, and 21 bases separated the two germline ends. The CDR3 is CASSPPRQPRREQYF. For the CDR3, the DNA is TGTGCCAGCAGCCCACCCCGACAGCCTCGGAGAGAGCAGTACTTC.

The chain links TRBV5-1 to TRBJ1-1; D uncertain. The CDR3 extends over 16 amino acids. The ends were cut back, 4 bases at V and 0 bases at J, with 16 bases in the middle. Germline CDR1 is SGHRS and CDR2 is YFSETQ. In DNA form, the CDR3 reads TGCGCCAGCAGCCCTACCCCTGGCGGTGTGAACACTGAAGCTTTCTTT. Protein product: CASSPTPGGVNTEAFF.

This chain joins TRBV14 and TRBJ2-7; 11 nucleotides match TRBD2. With V trimmed by 4 bases and J by 3 bases, 20 bases remained unmatched. CDR3 length equals 20 residues. Germline lookup yields CDR1 SGHDN and CDR2 FVKESK. CDR3 bases: TGTGCCAGCAGCCGTTCGCCGGGACTAGCGGAGGGCCGGTCTCGCTACGAGCAGTACTTC. Translation gives CASSRSPGLAEGRSRYEQYF. The whole variable domain, remainder taken from reference TRBV14 and TRBJ2-7, is EAGVTQFPSHSVIEKGQTVTLRCDPISGHDNLYWYRRVMGKEIKFLLHFVKESKQDESGMPNNRFLAERTGGTYSTLKVQPAELEDSGVYFCASSRSPGLAEGRSRYEQYFGPGTRLTVT.

The CDR3 loop is CSVGPGVGYEQYF. The CDR3, as DNA: TGCAGCGTTGGGCCCGGGGTTGGCTACGAGCAGTACTTC. The rearrangement links TRBV29-1 to TRBJ2-7, with a tentative D call TRBD2 (5 bases). V was clipped by 4 bases and J by 3 bases, with 13 bases between them. The CDR3 loop spans 13 amino acids. CDR1 is SQVTM and CDR2 is ANQGSEA in the germline V gene.

The V gene is TRBV6-5, the J gene TRBJ1-1; D gene uncertain. Trimming shortened V by 6 bases and J by 1 base, and 9 bases separated the two germline ends. Germline V lookup: CDR1 MNHEY, CDR2 SVGAGI. CDR3 length: 13 residues. CDR3 protein: CASSPLKNTEAFF. The CDR3 region has the DNA TGTGCCAGCAGCCCTCTTAAGAACACTGAAGCTTTCTTT.

This clone has a single count. The chain joins TRBV30 to TRBJ1-2, with D perhaps TRBD1 (5 bases). In germline, CDR1 is GTSNPN, CDR2 SVGIG (reference sequence). Deletions cut 0 bases from V and 7 bases from J, with 12 bases between. This CDR3 contains 13 residues. CDR3 sequence (DNA): TGTGCCTGGAGTGTTGCAGGGATCAGTGGCTACACCTTC. Translation: CAWSVAGISGYTF.

The genes are TRBV6-1 and TRBJ2-5; TRBD2 matches 8 bases. V dropped 4 bases and J dropped 5; count of bases not matched to a gene: 6. The CDR3 has 14 amino acids. Germline V gives CDR1 MNHNS, CDR2 SASEGT. The CDR3 DNA is TGTGCCAGCAGTGGTCGGTCGGGGGGGGAGACCCAGTACTTC. Translated: CASSGRSGGETQYF.

The chain recombines TRBV6-1 with TRBJ2-3, with 8 bases lining up with TRBD1. The CDR3 spans 16 residues. CDR1 is MNHNS and CDR2 is SASEGT in the germline V gene. After removal of 6 bases from V and 2 bases from J, the junction contained 10 bases not matched to a gene. The CDR3 here is CASRENRGFHTDTQYF. In DNA form, the CDR3 reads TGTGCCAGCAGAGAAAACAGGGGGTTTCACACAGATACGCAGTATTTT.

CDR3 coding DNA: TGTGCCAGCAGCTGGTGGGCCAACAGGGGAGCTAACTATGGCTACACCTTC. Translation: CASSWWANRGANYGYTF. J is TRBJ1-2 and V is TRBV5-8; 7 bases align to TRBD1. Germline trimming cut 3 bases from V and 0 bases from J; bases unmatched to any gene: 11. Germline-derived CDR1 and CDR2 are SGHTS and YDEGEE. This CDR3 has 17 residues.

This sequence joins TRBV7-9 and TRBJ2-1; 9 bases are a match to TRBD2. Germline CDR1 is SEHNR and CDR2 is FQNEAQ (reference sequence). The CDR3 length is 15 residues. The ends lost 2 bases at V and 8 bases at J; junction bases unmatched: 7. The CDR3 protein is CASSLTGLAPYEQFF. The DNA for the CDR3 is TGTGCCAGCAGCTTAACCGGACTAGCGCCCTATGAGCAGTTCTTC.

The J gene is TRBJ2-5, the V gene TRBV6-1; 10 bases align to TRBD1. CDR3 size: 15 residues. CDR1 and CDR2 (germline): MNHNS, SASEGT. V shed 5 bases and J 4 bases; nucleotides not matched to a gene: 7. The CDR3 reads CASSIDRGQGETQYF. CDR3 DNA: TGTGCCAGCAGTATAGACAGGGGGCAGGGAGAGACCCAGTACTTC.

The chain links TRBV7-2 to TRBJ1-5, with 7 positions matching TRBD1. CDR1 and CDR2 (germline): SGHTA, FQGNSA. The ends lost 4 bases at V and 2 bases at J; junction bases unmatched: 2. The CDR3 runs 14 residues. DNA of the CDR3: TGTGCCAGCAGCTCCACAGGGGGCAATCAGCCCCAGCATTTT. It translates to CASSSTGGNQPQHF.

This chain connects TRBV27 to TRBJ2-2, with 8 bases lining up with TRBD1. Trimming at V came to 5 bases and at J to 7 bases, leaving 15 bases not matched to a gene. CDR3 length: 17 amino acids. The germline CDR1 and CDR2 sequences are MNHEY and SMNVEV (reference sequence). CDR3 residues: CASSPRQGANLIGELFF. The CDR3 DNA sequence: TGTGCCAGCAGTCCCCGGCAGGGGGCCAATTTGATCGGGGAGCTGTTTTTT.

The CDR3 is CASSARLAGGEQYF. The CDR3 bases are TGTGCCAGCAGTGCGCGACTAGCGGGAGGAGAGCAGTACTTC. The chain has TRBV25-1 and TRBJ2-7; 13 bases agree with TRBD2. The J segment lost 7 bases and the V segment lost 4 bases, leaving 4 bases of the junction unmatched. Germline V gene lookup returns CDR1 MGHDK and CDR2 SYGVNS. The CDR3 sequence is 14 residues long.